Following are 27 T cell receptor beta chains from one sample sequenced in a study of CD8 T cells in ankylosing spondylitis. Findings of the study overall: Seemingly distinctive of ankylosing spondylitis blood was a TCR beta motif formed by eight highly homologous variants.

TCRdb independently ran MiXCR on the 5' RACE reads; one entry per CDR3 protein. The sample includes about 460,000 distinct CDR3 sequences, about 5.4% of them seen just once. No antigen has been identified for these receptors. The sequenced material came from blood, either unsorted or a sorted T cell fraction (not recorded which). The receptors come from a male donor with ankylosing spondylitis.

This clonotype was picked up many times. The gene calls are TRBV5-1 and TRBJ2-1; TRBD1 agrees at 8 bases. This CDR3 has 16 amino acids. With 0 bases clipped from V and 7 bases from J, the junction kept 9 bases outside the gene matches. Germline V gene sequence: CDR1 SGHRS, CDR2 YFSETQ. CDR3 sequence reads: CASSLGPRTGTNEQFF. Written as DNA, the CDR3 is TGCGCCAGCAGCTTGGGTCCTCGGACAGGGACAAATGAGCAGTTCTTC.

This clonotype has ten or more counts. This sequence joins TRBV7-2 and TRBJ2-1; TRBD1 matches 7 bases. CDR1 and CDR2 from the germline V gene are SGHTA and FQGNSA. The CDR3 sequence is 15 residues long. The J segment lost 12 bases and the V segment lost 1 base, leaving 12 bases of the junction unmatched. The CDR3 loop is CASSLEFTGEIGQFF. CDR3 DNA: TGTGCCAGCAGCTTAGAATTTACAGGGGAGATAGGGCAGTTCTTC.

This clonotype was seen ten or more times. The V call is TRBV20-1, the J call TRBJ2-1, with D perhaps TRBD1 or TRBD2 (5 bases each). This CDR3 spans 11 amino acids. Between the trimmed V and J ends, which lost 4 bases and 7 bases, there was a span of 8 bases. Germline CDR1 DFQATT, CDR2 SNEGSKA (reference sequence). This chain's CDR3 is CSATGRNEQFF. CDR3 sequence (DNA): TGCAGTGCTACGGGGCGAAATGAGCAGTTCTTC.

This clonotype was recorded many times. The V gene is TRBV7-2, the J gene TRBJ1-1; D is unresolved. The V end was cut by 7 bases, the J end by 5 bases, with 17 bases between. The CDR3 consists of 14 residues. Germline loops: CDR1 SGHTA, CDR2 FQGNSA. The CDR3 spells CASIPGLTGTEAFF. The CDR3, as DNA: TGTGCCAGCATCCCGGGCCTGACGGGGACTGAAGCTTTCTTT.

Only a few counts were recorded for this clonotype. J is TRBJ1-1 and V is TRBV4-1; possible D gene TRBD1, 5 bases. Germline loops: CDR1 MGHRA, CDR2 YSYEKL. The CDR3 contains 15 residues. Trimming removed 0 bases at V and 6 bases at J, with 14 bases between. CDR3 region: CASSQDWGRKAEAFF. DNA for the CDR3: TGCGCCAGCAGCCAAGATTGGGGGAGGAAGGCTGAAGCTTTCTTT.

This clonotype has at least ten counts. This chain links TRBV7-8 with TRBJ1-6; 7 bases fit TRBD1. The CDR3 covers 12 residues. The germline V gene encodes CDR1 SGHVS and CDR2 FQNEAQ. Germline trimming cut 5 bases from V and 15 bases from J; bases unmatched to any gene: 7. CDR3 in DNA: TGTGCCAGCAGCCTACCGGGACAGCGCCTCCACTTT. Translation: CASSLPGQRLHF.

At least ten counts were recorded for this clonotype. The chain employs TRBV7-2 and TRBJ1-6; 9 bases fit TRBD1. In germline, CDR1 is SGHTA, CDR2 FQGNSA. This CDR3 comprises 16 residues. After removal of 1 base from V and 8 bases from J, the junction contained 6 bases not matched to a gene. The CDR3 nucleotides read TGTGCCAGCAGCTTAGAATGGGGACAGGGTCATTCACCCCTCCACTTT. This gives the protein CASSLEWGQGHSPLHF.

This clonotype was counted ten times or more. The chain recombines TRBV12-3 or TRBV12-4 with TRBJ2-2, with 10 bases fitting TRBD2. The CDR3 is 15 amino acids. V trimming: 7 bases; J trimming: 4 bases; junction bases outside the gene matches: 6. This chain's CDR3 is CASIAGTSVTGELFF. The CDR3 coding sequence is TGTGCCAGCATAGCCGGGACTAGCGTCACCGGGGAGCTGTTTTTT.

This clonotype was seen a handful of times. This rearrangement joins TRBV6-6 to TRBJ2-1, with 7 bases fitting TRBD1. In germline, CDR1 is MNHNY, CDR2 SVGAGI (reference sequence). The V segment lost 11 bases and the J segment 5 bases; nucleotides outside the gene matches: 9. The CDR3 totals 13 residues. The CDR3 sequence is CAGQAYNNNEQFF. DNA for the CDR3: TGTGCCGGACAGGCCTATAATAACAATGAGCAGTTCTTC.

The V and J genes are TRBV5-8 and TRBJ2-7, with TRBD1 matching over 9 bases. The CDR3 length is 15 residues. The trim removed 3 bases at V and 4 bases at J, leaving 8 bases unmatched. The germline V gene encodes CDR1 SGHTS and CDR2 YDEGEE. The CDR3 loop reads CASSYYRGRAYEQYF. The CDR3 nucleotides are TGTGCCAGCAGCTACTACAGGGGGCGAGCATACGAGCAGTACTTC.

Many counts were recorded for this clonotype. The genes are TRBV12-3 or TRBV12-4 and TRBJ1-2; no clear D gene. The CDR3 consists of 13 residues. V gave up 7 bases and J gave up 2 bases, with 11 bases separating them. CDR3 region: CASNRAPNYGYTF. CDR3 nucleotides: TGTGCCAGCAACCGGGCACCCAACTATGGCTACACCTTC.

Only a few counts were recorded for this clonotype. The rearrangement links TRBV5-1 to TRBJ2-1, with D possibly being TRBD2 (6 bases). Trimming took off 0 bases at V and 7 bases at J, with 14 bases between the two ends. Germline V gives CDR1 SGHRS, CDR2 YFSETQ. The length of the CDR3 is 15 residues. As DNA, the CDR3 is TGCGCCAGCAGCTTGGTTTTGGGGGGTACGAATGAGCAGTTCTTC. Translating it yields CASSLVLGGTNEQFF. The whole variable domain, remainder taken from reference TRBV5-1 and TRBJ2-1, is KAGVTQTPRYLIKTRGQQVTLSCSPISGHRSVSWYQQTPGQGLQFLFEYFSETQRNKGNFPGRFSGRQFSNSRSEMNVSTLELGDSALYLCASSLVLGGTNEQFFGPGTRLTVL.

There are many counts of this clonotype. This rearrangement joins TRBV7-9 to TRBJ2-7; a possible D gene is TRBD1 (5 bases). The V end lost 6 bases, the J end lost 2 bases, and 20 bases lay between the germline ends. The CDR3 has 16 residues. The germline V gene encodes CDR1 SEHNR and CDR2 FQNEAQ (reference sequence). The CDR3 region has the DNA TGTGCCAGCAGTCCCAGTTGGGGCAGAGCCGCCTACGAGCAGTACTTC. This codes for CASSPSWGRAAYEQYF. The complete variable domain, with remaining parts taken from reference TRBV7-9 and TRBJ2-7, reads DTGVSQNPRHKITKRGQNVTFRCDPISEHNRLYWYRQTLGQGPEFLTYFQNEAQLEKSRLLSDRFSAERPKGSFSTLEIQRTEQGDSAMYLCASSPSWGRAAYEQYFGPGTRLTVT.

The rearrangement uses TRBV12-3 or TRBV12-4 and TRBJ2-2; D may be TRBD1 (5 bases). The CDR3 contains 15 residues. Trimming took 5 bases from V and 3 from J, leaving 13 bases between them. CDR3 protein: CASSPQGLDTGELFF. The DNA for the CDR3 is TGTGCCAGCAGTCCTCAGGGCTTGGACACCGGGGAGCTGTTTTTT.

This clonotype was seen repeatedly, ten times or more. V is TRBV20-1 and J is TRBJ2-1; 10 bases agree with TRBD2. V dropped 7 bases and J dropped 3; count of bases not matched to a gene: 6. Germline V gene sequence: CDR1 DFQATT, CDR2 SNEGSKA (reference sequence). The CDR3 covers 14 residues. The CDR3 coding sequence is TGCAGTGTCCGCCTAGCGGGAGTCTACAATGAGCAGTTCTTC. It yields the protein CSVRLAGVYNEQFF.

This clonotype has ten or more counts. The chain joins TRBV7-8 to TRBJ1-2; D might be TRBD1 (5 bases). This CDR3 has 18 amino acids. Per the germline V gene, CDR1 is SGHVS and CDR2 is FQNEAQ. Deletions cut 2 bases from V and 0 bases from J, with 19 bases between. This CDR3 reads CASSLRSGREAPNYGYTF. CDR3 DNA: TGTGCCAGCAGCTTACGATCGGGCAGGGAAGCTCCTAACTATGGCTACACCTTC.

This clonotype was seen ten or more times. The V and J genes are TRBV20-1 and TRBJ2-1; weak D call: TRBD2 (6 bases). Per germline, CDR1 DFQATT and CDR2 SNEGSKA (reference sequence). This CDR3 contains 14 residues. V dropped 3 bases and J dropped 4 bases, with 13 bases sitting between them. The CDR3 sequence is CSASGDAGYNEQFF. The CDR3 DNA reads TGCAGTGCTAGCGGGGACGCGGGATACAATGAGCAGTTCTTC.

Many counts were recorded for this clonotype. The V gene is TRBV5-1, the J gene TRBJ2-7; D is undetermined. The CDR3 has 13 amino acids. Germline assignment: CDR1 SGHRS and CDR2 YFSETQ. V dropped 4 bases and J dropped 2 bases, with 10 bases sitting between them. DNA for the CDR3: TGCGCCAGCAGCCCCCCAGATCCCTACGAGCAGTACTTC. Protein product: CASSPPDPYEQYF. Complete variable domain (other parts from reference TRBV5-1 and TRBJ2-7): KAGVTQTPRYLIKTRGQQVTLSCSPISGHRSVSWYQQTPGQGLQFLFEYFSETQRNKGNFPGRFSGRQFSNSRSEMNVSTLELGDSALYLCASSPPDPYEQYFGPGTRLTVT.

The table lists this clonotype with a few counts. This chain links TRBV4-3 with TRBJ2-7, with a weak D call TRBD1 (5 bases). There are 15 residues in the CDR3. Trimming took off 4 bases at V and 7 bases at J, with 20 bases between the two ends. Germline CDR1 and CDR2: LGHNA and YSLEER. The CDR3 sequence: CASSRLISGIGEQYF. The CDR3 DNA is TGCGCCAGCAGCCGCCTAATTTCAGGGATTGGAGAGCAGTACTTC.

This clonotype came up many times. This chain joins TRBV7-2 and TRBJ2-4; 7 bases map to TRBD2. Trimming took 8 bases from V and 6 from J; bases not matched to a gene: 10. This CDR3 comprises 14 residues. The germline gives CDR1 SGHTA, CDR2 FQGNSA. CDR3 amino acids: CASRDPREVNIQYF. The CDR3 DNA is TGTGCCAGCCGGGACCCCCGGGAGGTAAACATTCAGTACTTC.

The chain combines TRBV5-1 with TRBJ2-5; 11 bases map to TRBD2. Looked up from germline, CDR1 is SGHRS and CDR2 is YFSETQ. CDR3 length: 15 residues. With 5 bases clipped from V and 3 bases from J, the junction kept 6 bases outside the gene matches. In DNA form, the CDR3 reads TGCGCCAGCAGTGGACTAGCGGGCGCAAAAGAGACCCAGTACTTC. Protein sequence: CASSGLAGAKETQYF.

This clonotype was detected only a few times. CDR3 in DNA: TGTGCCAGCAGCCAAGAGTGGATATCCGAGCAGTTCTTC. The encoded protein is CASSQEWISEQFF. V is TRBV14 and J is TRBJ2-1; no clear D gene. V dropped 0 bases and J dropped 10 bases, with 10 bases sitting between them. The CDR3 runs 13 residues. Germline lookup yields CDR1 SGHDN and CDR2 FVKESK.

This clonotype was seen ten or more times. The CDR3 protein is CASSLVGAGEYEQYF. In DNA, the CDR3 is TGTGCCAGCAGCTTAGTGGGGGCAGGGGAATACGAGCAGTACTTC. The chain couples TRBV7-2 to TRBJ2-7; tentatively, D is TRBD1 (6 bases). CDR3 size: 15 residues. V dropped 1 base and J dropped 4 bases, with 14 bases sitting between them. Germline-derived CDR1 and CDR2 are SGHTA and FQGNSA. Full variable domain (remainder filled in from reference TRBV7-2 and TRBJ2-7): GAGVSQSPSNKVTEKGKDVELRCDPISGHTALYWYRQSLGQGLEFLIYFQGNSAPDKSGLPSDRFSAERTGGSVSTLTIQRTQQEDSAVYLCASSLVGAGEYEQYFGPGTRLTVT.

This clonotype was seen repeatedly, ten times or more. The chain uses TRBV5-1 and TRBJ1-1; 8 positions agree with TRBD1. This CDR3 spans 14 amino acids. Germline V CDR1 and CDR2: SGHRS, YFSETQ. Losses at the gene ends were 2 bases for V and 3 bases for J; bases not matched to a gene: 3. The CDR3 DNA sequence: TGCGCCAGCAGCTTATACAGGGGGGACACTGAAGCTTTCTTT. Encoded protein: CASSLYRGDTEAFF.

This clonotype was picked up a small number of times. This sequence joins TRBV15 and TRBJ1-2; D gene ambiguous. Trimming removed 0 bases at V and 0 bases at J, with 11 bases between. The CDR3 has 16 residues. The germline V gene has CDR1 LNHNV and CDR2 YYDKDF (reference sequence). This chain's CDR3 is CATSRDTKGPNYGYTF. CDR3 DNA sequence: TGTGCCACCAGCAGAGATACGAAGGGTCCTAACTATGGCTACACCTTC.

About this clonotype: This could be a read error, since a much larger clone is one nucleotide away. The chain links TRBV5-1 to TRBJ1-2; TRBD1 aligns across 9 bases. The CDR3 has 14 residues. The V gene's germline CDR1 is SGHRS and CDR2 YFSETQ. The DNA of the CDR3 is TGCGCCAGCAGCTATTCCGGGACAGGGAGTGGCTACAACTTC. Amino acids: CASSYSGTGSGYNF.

This clonotype was counted many times. V gene TRBV6-1 combines with J gene TRBJ2-3; the D gene is possibly TRBD1 (6 bases). V dropped 7 bases and J dropped 0 bases, with 17 bases sitting between them. The V gene's germline CDR1 is MNHNS and CDR2 SASEGT. There are 16 residues in the CDR3. The chain's CDR3 is CASTPVRGYSTDTQYF. The CDR3 nucleotides read TGTGCCAGCACCCCAGTGAGGGGGTATAGCACAGATACGCAGTATTTT.